Shown below are 10 T cell receptor beta chains from a single sample sequenced in a study of shared clonotypes between healthy human individuals. Data came from immunoSEQ multiplex PCR; TCRdb stores just in-frame clones and leaves some out. The sample lists over a million clones, about 84% occurring once. The sequenced sample was memory CD4+ T cells from PBMCs. The subset was: CD45RA-negative fraction. The receptors come from a man aged 18-30 years in good health. Some clones in this sample may be carry-over from other donors' samples.

This clone was recorded many times. The V call is TRBV7-2, the J call TRBJ2-1; D ambiguous. The V and J ends lost 11 bases and 2 bases respectively, with 16 bases between them. The CDR3 sequence is 14 residues long. Looked up from germline, CDR1 is SGHTA and CDR2 is FQGNSA. This chain's CDR3 is CACKSKNAYNEQFF. The CDR3 DNA reads TGTGCCTGCAAGTCCAAAAACGCCTACAATGAGCAGTTCTTC.

The rearrangement joins TRBV28 to TRBJ2-7; tentatively, D is TRBD2 (7 bases). Germline V gene lookup returns CDR1 MDHEN and CDR2 SYDVKM. The V gene lost 8 bases and the J gene lost 4 bases, with 18 bases spanning the gap. This CDR3 has 14 amino acids. The CDR3, as DNA: TGTGCCAGCGAGAATGGAGGGGGGGTTTACGAGCAGTACTTC. Protein sequence: CASENGGGVYEQYF.

The chain has TRBV28 and TRBJ1-1, with D unresolved. The CDR3 runs 15 residues. V lost 1 base and J 0 bases, leaving 9 bases between the germline ends. Germline V gene data show CDR1 as MDHEN and CDR2 as SYDVKM. The CDR3 sequence is CASSLLGRLNTEAFF. The CDR3 bases are TGTGCCAGCAGTTTATTGGGCAGATTGAACACTGAAGCTTTCTTT.

The rearrangement uses TRBV5-1 and TRBJ2-1; D is undetermined. Per germline, CDR1 SGHRS and CDR2 YFSETQ. V was clipped by 0 bases and J by 0 bases, with 7 bases between them. This CDR3 has 15 amino acids. The DNA for the CDR3 is TGCGCCAGCAGCTTGGTTTCTAACTCCTACAATGAGCAGTTCTTC. Amino acid sequence: CASSLVSNSYNEQFF.

This clone was seen more than once but under ten times. The J gene is TRBJ2-5, the V gene TRBV5-1, with D perhaps matching TRBD1 (5 bases). From germline, CDR1 is SGHRS and CDR2 YFSETQ. The CDR3 totals 16 residues. The germline V and J ends were trimmed by 0 bases and 2 bases, with 14 bases remaining between them. CDR3 loop: CASSLVLGASQETQYF. CDR3 nucleotides: TGCGCCAGCAGCTTGGTTCTAGGGGCGTCACAAGAGACCCAGTACTTC.

The chain links TRBV2 to TRBJ2-1; D unclear. V lost 2 bases, J lost 10 bases, and 9 bases lay in between. Looked up from germline, CDR1 is SNHLY and CDR2 is FYNNEI. The CDR3 is 12 amino acids. In DNA form, the CDR3 reads TGTGCCAGCAGTGAATCTCGGCAGGAGCAGTTCTTC. Protein sequence: CASSESRQEQFF.

The chain recombines TRBV14 with TRBJ1-1; D is uncertain. CDR1 SGHDN and CDR2 FVKESK come from the germline V gene. Deletions cut 2 bases from V and 8 bases from J, with 3 bases between. The CDR3 extends over 10 amino acids. For the CDR3, the DNA is TGTGCCAGCAGCCAATTGGAAGCTTTCTTT. It encodes CASSQLEAFF.

There are many counts of this clone. The chain has TRBV28 and TRBJ2-5, with unresolved D. The CDR3 extends over 15 amino acids. Germline-derived CDR1 and CDR2 are MDHEN and SYDVKM. V lost 5 bases to trimming and J lost 5 bases, with 18 bases between them. CDR3 loop: CASSPHRPRMETQYF. The CDR3 nucleotides read TGTGCCAGCAGTCCCCACCGACCACGCATGGAGACCCAGTACTTC.

CDR3 sequence (DNA): TGTGCCAGCAGCCAAGTGTTAGGAAGCTCTGGGGCCAACGTCCTGACTTTC. This sequence encodes CASSQVLGSSGANVLTF. V usage is TRBV14 and J usage is TRBJ2-6; no reliable D call. V lost 1 base to trimming and J lost 0 bases, with 10 bases between them. The germline CDR1 and CDR2 sequences are SGHDN and FVKESK. The CDR3 totals 17 residues.

The chain combines TRBV6-6 with TRBJ1-2; D possibly corresponds to TRBD1 (6 bases). Trimming removed 7 bases at V and 8 bases at J, with 20 bases between. Germline CDR1 and CDR2: MNHNY and SVGAGI (reference sequence). This CDR3 contains 14 residues. CDR3 amino acids: CASKSSGTGHGYTF. The DNA of the CDR3 is TGTGCCAGCAAGTCGTCGGGAACAGGGCACGGCTACACCTTC.